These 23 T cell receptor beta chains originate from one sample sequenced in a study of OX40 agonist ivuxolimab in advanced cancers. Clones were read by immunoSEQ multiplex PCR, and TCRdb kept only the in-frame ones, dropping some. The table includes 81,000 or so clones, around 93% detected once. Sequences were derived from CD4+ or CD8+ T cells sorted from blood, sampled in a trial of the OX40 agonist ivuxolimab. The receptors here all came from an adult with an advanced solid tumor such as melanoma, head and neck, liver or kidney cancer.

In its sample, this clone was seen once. The CDR3 protein is CASSHGTGEGNEQFF. Here the CDR3 DNA reads TGTGCCAGCAGCCACGGGACAGGGGAGGGCAATGAGCAGTTCTTC. The chain employs TRBV7-7 and TRBJ2-1, with TRBD1 matching 10 bases. Germline CDR1 reads SSHAT; CDR2 reads FNYEAQ (reference sequence). CDR3 size: 15 residues. V dropped 5 bases and J dropped 6; count of bases not matched to a gene: 7. The whole variable domain, filled in from reference TRBV7-7 and TRBJ2-1, reads GAGVSQSPRYKVTKRGQDVTLRCDPISSHATLYWYQQALGQGPEFLTYFNYEAQPDKSGLPSDRFSAERPEGSISTLTIQRTEQRDSAMYRCASSHGTGEGNEQFFGPGTRLTVL.

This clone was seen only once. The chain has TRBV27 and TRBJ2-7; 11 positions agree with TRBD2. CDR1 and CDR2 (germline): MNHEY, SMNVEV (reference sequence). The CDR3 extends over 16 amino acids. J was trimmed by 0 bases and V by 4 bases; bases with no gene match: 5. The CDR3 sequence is CASSSQGLADSYEQYF. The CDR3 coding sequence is TGTGCCAGCAGTTCCCAGGGACTAGCGGACTCCTACGAGCAGTACTTC.

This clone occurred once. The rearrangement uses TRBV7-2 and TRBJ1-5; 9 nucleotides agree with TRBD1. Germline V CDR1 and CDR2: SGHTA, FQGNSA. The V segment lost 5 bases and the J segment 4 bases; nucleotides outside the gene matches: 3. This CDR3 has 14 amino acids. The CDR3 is CASSPDRGNQPQHF. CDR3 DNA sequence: TGTGCCAGCAGCCCGGACAGGGGAAATCAGCCCCAGCATTTT.

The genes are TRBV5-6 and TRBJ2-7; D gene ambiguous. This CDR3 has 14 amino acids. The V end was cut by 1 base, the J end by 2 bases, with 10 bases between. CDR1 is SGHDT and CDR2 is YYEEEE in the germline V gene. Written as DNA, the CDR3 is TGTGCCAGCAGCTTGTCATACGGAACCTACGAGCAGTACTTC. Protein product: CASSLSYGTYEQYF.

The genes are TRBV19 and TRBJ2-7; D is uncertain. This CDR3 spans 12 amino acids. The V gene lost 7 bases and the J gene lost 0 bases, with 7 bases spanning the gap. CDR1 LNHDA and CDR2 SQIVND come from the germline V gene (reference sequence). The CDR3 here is CASKGFSYEQYF. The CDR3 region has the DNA TGTGCCAGTAAGGGATTCTCCTACGAGCAGTACTTC. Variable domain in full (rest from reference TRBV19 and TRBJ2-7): DGGITQSPKYLFRKEGQNVTLSCEQNLNHDAMYWYRQDPGQGLRLIYYSQIVNDFQKGDIAEGYSVSREKKESFPLTVTSAQKNPTAFYLCASKGFSYEQYFGPGTRLTVT.

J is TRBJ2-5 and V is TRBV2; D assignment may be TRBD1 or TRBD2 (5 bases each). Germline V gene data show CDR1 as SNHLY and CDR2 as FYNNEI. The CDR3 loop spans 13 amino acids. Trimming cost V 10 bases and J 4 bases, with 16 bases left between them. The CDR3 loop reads CATKSPGAETQYF. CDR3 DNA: TGTGCCACTAAATCCCCCGGGGCAGAGACCCAGTACTTC.

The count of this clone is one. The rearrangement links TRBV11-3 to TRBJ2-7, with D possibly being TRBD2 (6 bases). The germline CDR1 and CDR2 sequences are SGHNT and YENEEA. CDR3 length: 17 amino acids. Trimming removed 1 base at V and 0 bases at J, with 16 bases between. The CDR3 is CASSLAGERGDSYEQYF. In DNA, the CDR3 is TGTGCCAGCAGCTTAGCGGGGGAGAGGGGCGACTCCTACGAGCAGTACTTC.

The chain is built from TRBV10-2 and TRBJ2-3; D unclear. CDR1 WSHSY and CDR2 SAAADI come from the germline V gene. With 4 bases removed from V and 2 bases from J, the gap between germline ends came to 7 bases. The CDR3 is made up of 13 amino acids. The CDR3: CASSGRTTDTQYF. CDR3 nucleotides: TGCGCCAGCAGTGGAAGGACCACAGATACGCAGTATTTT.

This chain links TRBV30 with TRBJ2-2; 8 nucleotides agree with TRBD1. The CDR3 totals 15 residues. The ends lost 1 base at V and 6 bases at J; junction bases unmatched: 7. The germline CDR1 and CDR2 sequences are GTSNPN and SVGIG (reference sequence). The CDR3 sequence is CAWSAGQGGPGELFF. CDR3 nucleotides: TGTGCCTGGAGTGCAGGACAGGGAGGACCCGGGGAGCTGTTTTTT.

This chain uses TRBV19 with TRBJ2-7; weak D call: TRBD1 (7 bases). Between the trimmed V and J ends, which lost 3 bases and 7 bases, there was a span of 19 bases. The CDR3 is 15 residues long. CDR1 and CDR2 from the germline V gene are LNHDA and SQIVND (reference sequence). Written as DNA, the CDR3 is TGTGCCAGTAGTATGACAGGGCGGGGCCCTCTGGAGCAGTACTTC. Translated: CASSMTGRGPLEQYF.

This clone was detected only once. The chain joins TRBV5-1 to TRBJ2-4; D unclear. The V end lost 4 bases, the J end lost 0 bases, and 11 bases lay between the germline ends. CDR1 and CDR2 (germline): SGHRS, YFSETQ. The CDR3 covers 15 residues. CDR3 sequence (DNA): TGCGCCAGCAGCGTTGGTGGCCTAGCCAAAAACATTCAGTACTTC. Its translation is CASSVGGLAKNIQYF.

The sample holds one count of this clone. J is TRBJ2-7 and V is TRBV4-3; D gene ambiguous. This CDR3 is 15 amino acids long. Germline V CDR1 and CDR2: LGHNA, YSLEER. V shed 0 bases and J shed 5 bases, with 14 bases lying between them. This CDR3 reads CASSQEILSADEQYF. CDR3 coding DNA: TGCGCCAGCAGCCAAGAAATATTATCGGCGGACGAGCAGTACTTC.

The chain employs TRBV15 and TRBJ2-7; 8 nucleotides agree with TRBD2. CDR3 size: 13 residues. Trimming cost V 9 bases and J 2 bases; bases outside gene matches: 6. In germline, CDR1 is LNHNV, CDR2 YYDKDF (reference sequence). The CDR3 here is CATSGGGTYEQYF. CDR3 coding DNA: TGTGCCACTTCCGGGGGGGGCACCTACGAGCAGTACTTC.

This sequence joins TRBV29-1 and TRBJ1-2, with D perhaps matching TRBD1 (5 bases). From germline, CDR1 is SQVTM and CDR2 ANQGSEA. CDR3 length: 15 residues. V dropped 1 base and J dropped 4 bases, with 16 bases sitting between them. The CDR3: CSVEAKQDVRYGYTF. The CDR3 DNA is TGCAGCGTTGAAGCAAAACAGGATGTCCGCTATGGCTACACCTTC.

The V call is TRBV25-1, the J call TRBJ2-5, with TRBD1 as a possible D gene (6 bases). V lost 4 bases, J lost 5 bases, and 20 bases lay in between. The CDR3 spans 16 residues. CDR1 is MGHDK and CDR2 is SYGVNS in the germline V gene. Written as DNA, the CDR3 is TGTGCCAGCAGTGCCACCGCACAGGGTTACTGGGAGACCCAGTACTTC. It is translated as CASSATAQGYWETQYF.

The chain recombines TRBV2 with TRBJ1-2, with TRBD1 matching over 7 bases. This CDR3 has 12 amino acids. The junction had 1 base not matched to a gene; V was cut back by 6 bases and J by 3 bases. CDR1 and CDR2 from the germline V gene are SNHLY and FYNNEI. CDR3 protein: CASRGTDYGYTF. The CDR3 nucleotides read TGTGCCAGCAGAGGGACAGACTATGGCTACACCTTC.

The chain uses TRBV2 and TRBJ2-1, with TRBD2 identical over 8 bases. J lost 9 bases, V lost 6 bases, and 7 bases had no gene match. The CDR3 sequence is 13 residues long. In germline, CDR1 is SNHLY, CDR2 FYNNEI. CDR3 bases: TGTGCCAGCAGCGGACTAGCCGGCGGTGAGCAGTTCTTC. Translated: CASSGLAGGEQFF.

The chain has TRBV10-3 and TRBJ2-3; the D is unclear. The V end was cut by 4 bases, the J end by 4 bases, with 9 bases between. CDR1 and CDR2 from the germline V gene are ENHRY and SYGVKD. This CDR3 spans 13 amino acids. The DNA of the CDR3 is TGTGCCATCAGTGGACGTGAGGCAGATACGCAGTATTTT. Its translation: CAISGREADTQYF.

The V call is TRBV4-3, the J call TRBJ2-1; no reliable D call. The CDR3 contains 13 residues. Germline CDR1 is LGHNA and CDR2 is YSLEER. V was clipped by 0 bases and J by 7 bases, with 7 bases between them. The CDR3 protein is CASSQEIRNEQFF. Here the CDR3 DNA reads TGCGCCAGCAGCCAAGAGATAAGGAATGAGCAGTTCTTC.

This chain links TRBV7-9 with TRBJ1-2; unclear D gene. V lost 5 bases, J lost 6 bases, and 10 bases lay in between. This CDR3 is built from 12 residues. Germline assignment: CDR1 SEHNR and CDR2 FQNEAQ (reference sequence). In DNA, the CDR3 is TGTGCCAGCAGCCCCCTCCGGGATGGCTACACCTTC. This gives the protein CASSPLRDGYTF.

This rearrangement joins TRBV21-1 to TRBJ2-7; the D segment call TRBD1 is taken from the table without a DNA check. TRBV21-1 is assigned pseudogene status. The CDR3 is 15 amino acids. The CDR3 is CASSKDAQGSYEQYF. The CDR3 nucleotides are TGTGCCAGCAGCAAAGATGCACAGGGCTCCTACGAGCAGTACTTC.

The CDR3 nucleotides read TGTGCCAGCAGCGGATGGGGGGCGGACACCGGGGAGCTGTTTTTT. It specifies CASSGWGADTGELFF. The V gene is TRBV7-2, the J gene TRBJ2-2; the D gene could be TRBD1 or TRBD2 (6 bases each). This CDR3 spans 15 amino acids. V was cut by 5 bases and J by 3 bases, with 13 bases left in between. Germline V gives CDR1 SGHTA, CDR2 FQGNSA. The variable domain in full, completed from reference TRBV7-2 and TRBJ2-2, reads GAGVSQSPSNKVTEKGKDVELRCDPISGHTALYWYRQSLGQGLEFLIYFQGNSAPDKSGLPSDRFSAERTGGSVSTLTIQRTQQEDSAVYLCASSGWGADTGELFFGEGSRLTVL.

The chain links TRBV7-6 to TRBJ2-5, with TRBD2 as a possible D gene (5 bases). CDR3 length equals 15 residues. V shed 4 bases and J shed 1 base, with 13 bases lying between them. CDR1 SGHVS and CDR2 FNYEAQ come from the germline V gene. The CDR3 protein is CASSYTPGSQETQYF. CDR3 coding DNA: TGTGCCAGCAGCTATACACCGGGATCCCAAGAGACCCAGTACTTC.